The clone carrying this T cell receptor (beta chain) was seen more than once but under ten times. The antigen remains undetermined. This sample includes further DNA sequences coding for the same CDR3. The CDR3 contains 15 residues. Trimming took off 3 bases at V and 0 bases at J, with 9 bases between the two ends. The germline CDR1 and CDR2 sequences are KGHSH and LQKENI. The sample is drawn from a study of T cell repertoires in ileal Crohn's disease. Overall study: Less than 45% were active smokers at surgery; median disease duration was around 7.9 years. Findings and caveats of the study: Compared with non-smokers, active smokers at surgery showed more clonal expansions.

Method: immunoSEQ multiplex PCR; TCRdb's copy keeps in-frame clones and lacks some. The sample consists of about 17,000 clones, less than 65% of them appearing once. Sequenced: ileal tissue. The TCR originated in an adult with Crohn's disease. This chain joins TRBV18 and TRBJ2-1; D unclear. The CDR3 loop is CASSPDLISYNEQFF. CDR3 nucleotide sequence: TGTGCCAGCTCACCTGACTTAATCTCCTACAATGAGCAGTTCTTC.